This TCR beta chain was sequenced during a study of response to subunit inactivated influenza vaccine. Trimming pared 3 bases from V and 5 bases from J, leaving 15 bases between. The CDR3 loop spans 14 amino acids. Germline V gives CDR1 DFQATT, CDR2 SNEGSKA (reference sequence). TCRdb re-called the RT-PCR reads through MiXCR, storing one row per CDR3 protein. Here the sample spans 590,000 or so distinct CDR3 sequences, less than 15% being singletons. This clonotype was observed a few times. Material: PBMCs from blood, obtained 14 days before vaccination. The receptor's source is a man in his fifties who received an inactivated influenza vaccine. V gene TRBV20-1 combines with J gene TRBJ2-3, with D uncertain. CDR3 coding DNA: TGCAGTGCTAGCCGGCCCAATGATGGAGATACGCAGTATTTT. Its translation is CSASRPNDGDTQYF.